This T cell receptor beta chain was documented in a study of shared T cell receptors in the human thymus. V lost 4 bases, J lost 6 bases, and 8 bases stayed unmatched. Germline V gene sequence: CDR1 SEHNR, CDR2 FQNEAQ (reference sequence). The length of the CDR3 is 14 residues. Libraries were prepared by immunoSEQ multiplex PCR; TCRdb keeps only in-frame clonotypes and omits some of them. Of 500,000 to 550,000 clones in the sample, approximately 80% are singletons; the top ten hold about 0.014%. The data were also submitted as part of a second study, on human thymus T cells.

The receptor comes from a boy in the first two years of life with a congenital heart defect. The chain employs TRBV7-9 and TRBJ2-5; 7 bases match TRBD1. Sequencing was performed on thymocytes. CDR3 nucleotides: TGTGCCAGCAGCTCCGACAGGGTACGAAAGACCCAGTACTTC. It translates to CASSSDRVRKTQYF.